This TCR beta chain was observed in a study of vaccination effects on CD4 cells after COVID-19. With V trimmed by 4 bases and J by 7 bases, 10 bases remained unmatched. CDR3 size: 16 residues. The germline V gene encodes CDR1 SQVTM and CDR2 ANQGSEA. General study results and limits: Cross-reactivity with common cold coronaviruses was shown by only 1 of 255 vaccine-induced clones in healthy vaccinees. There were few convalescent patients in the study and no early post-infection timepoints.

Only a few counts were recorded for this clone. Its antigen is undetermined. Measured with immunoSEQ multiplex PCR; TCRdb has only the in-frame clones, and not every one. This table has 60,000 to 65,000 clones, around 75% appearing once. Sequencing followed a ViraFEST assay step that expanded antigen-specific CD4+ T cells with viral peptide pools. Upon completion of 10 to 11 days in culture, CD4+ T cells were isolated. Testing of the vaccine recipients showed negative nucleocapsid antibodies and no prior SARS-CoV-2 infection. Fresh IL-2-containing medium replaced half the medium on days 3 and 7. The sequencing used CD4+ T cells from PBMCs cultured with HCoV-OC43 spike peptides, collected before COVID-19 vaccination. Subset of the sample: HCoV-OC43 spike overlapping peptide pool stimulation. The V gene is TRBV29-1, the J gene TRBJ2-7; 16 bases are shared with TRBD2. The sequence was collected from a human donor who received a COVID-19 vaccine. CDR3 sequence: CSVAGTSGGDGFEQYV. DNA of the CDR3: TGCAGCGTTGCTGGGACTAGCGGGGGGGATGGGTTTGAGCAGTACGTC.